This T cell receptor (beta chain) was recovered during a study of T cells in Graves' hyperthyroidism and ophthalmopathy. Newly diagnosed hyperthyroidism patients aged 18 to 65 years had disease lasting under 2 months. Investigators excluded patients with uncontrolled infection, other autoimmune disease, pregnancy or lactation. There are many counts of this clonotype. What it recognizes is unknown. Overall study findings and caveats: Ophthalmopathy and stable hyperthyroidism were told apart by a 13 V-J model. In the blood, most expanded thyroid clonotypes above 0.001 appeared as well.

The ends were cut back, 1 base at V and 6 bases at J, with 10 bases in the middle. CDR3 length: 14 residues. CDR1 LGHDT and CDR2 YNNKEL come from the germline V gene (reference sequence). There were TCR beta CDR3 regions amplified from RNA transcripts. The primer set for the first-round RT-PCR of the TCR CDR3 was HTBI. Each CDR3 protein gets one entry after TCRdb re-called the multiplex PCR reads with MiXCR. This sample has about 720,000 distinct CDR3 sequences, with 15% to 20% found just once. This rearrangement joins TRBV3-1 to TRBJ2-1; D is unclear. Sequencing was performed on blood. This receptor was identified in a woman in her 50s with Graves' hyperthyroidism that later progressed to Graves' ophthalmopathy. CDR3 amino acids: CASSQVVWSNEQFF. CDR3 nucleotides: TGTGCCAGCAGCCAAGTCGTCTGGTCCAATGAGCAGTTCTTC.